This entry describes one TCR beta chain. These data originate in a study of blood T cell repertoires in COVID-19. Germline V gives CDR1 LNHNV, CDR2 YYDKDF (reference sequence). CDR3 length: 14 amino acids. With 0 bases removed from V and 1 base from J, the gap between germline ends came to 6 bases. Here immunoSEQ multiplex PCR was the method, and the copy in TCRdb shows in-frame clones only, minus some. The sample has under 250,000 clones, approximately 88% seen once; the top ten hold just under 6.5%. The receptor's source is a young woman with COVID-19, enrolled during active disease. This chain connects TRBV15 to TRBJ2-5; possible D gene TRBD2, 5 bases. The specimen sequenced was peripheral blood. The CDR3 sequence is CATSREGVQETQYF. For the CDR3, the DNA is TGTGCCACCAGCAGAGAGGGAGTCCAAGAGACCCAGTACTTC.